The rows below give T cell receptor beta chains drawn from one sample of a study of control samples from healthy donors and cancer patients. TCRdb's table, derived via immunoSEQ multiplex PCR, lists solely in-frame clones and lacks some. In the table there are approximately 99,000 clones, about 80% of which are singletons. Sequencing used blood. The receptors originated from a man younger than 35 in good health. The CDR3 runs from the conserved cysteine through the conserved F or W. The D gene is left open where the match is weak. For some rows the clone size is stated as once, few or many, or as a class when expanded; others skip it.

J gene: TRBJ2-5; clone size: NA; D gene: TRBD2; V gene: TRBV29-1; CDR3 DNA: TGCAGCGTTGAACTAGCGGGGGATATTAGGGAGACCCAGTACTTC; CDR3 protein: CSVELAGDIRETQYF
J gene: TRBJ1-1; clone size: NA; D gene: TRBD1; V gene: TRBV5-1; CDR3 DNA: TGCGCCAGCAGCTGGACAGGTCCTGGGGACACTGAAGCTTTCTTT; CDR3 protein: CASSWTGPGDTEAFF
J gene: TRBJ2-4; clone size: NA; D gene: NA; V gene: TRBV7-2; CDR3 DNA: TGTGCCAGCAGCCTCCCCCAGGAGCCCAAAAACATTCAGTACTTC; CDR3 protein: CASSLPQEPKNIQYF
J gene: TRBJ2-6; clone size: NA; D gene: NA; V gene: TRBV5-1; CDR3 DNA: TGCGCCAGCCAAGACAGTTCCTCTGGGGCCAACGTCCTGACTTTC; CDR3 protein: CASQDSSSGANVLTF
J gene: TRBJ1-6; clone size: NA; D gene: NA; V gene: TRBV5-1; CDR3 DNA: TGCGCCAGCAGCTTGTTCGGCGACGGTAGCTCCTATAATTCACCCCTCCACTTT; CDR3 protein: CASSLFGDGSSYNSPLHF
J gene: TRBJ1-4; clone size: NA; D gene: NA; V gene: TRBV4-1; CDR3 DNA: TGCGCCAGCAGCCCGATCGGAGGTTCAACTAATGAAAAACTGTTTTTT; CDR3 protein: CASSPIGGSTNEKLFF
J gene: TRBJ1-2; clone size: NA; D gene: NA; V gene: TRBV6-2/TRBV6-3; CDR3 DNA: TGTGCCAGCAGTCGGGCTTTGACAGTTAACTATGGCTACACCTTC; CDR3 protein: CASSRALTVNYGYTF
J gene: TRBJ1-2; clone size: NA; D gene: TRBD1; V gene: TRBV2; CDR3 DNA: TGTGCCAGCAGTGAGAATGACCAGGACAGGGTCAACGGCTACACCTTC; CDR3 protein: CASSENDQDRVNGYTF
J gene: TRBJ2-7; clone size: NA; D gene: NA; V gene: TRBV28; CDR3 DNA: TGTGCCAGCAGTCCCATTTTTGGGACTCAGGACGCCTACGAGCAGTACTTC; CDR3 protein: CASSPIFGTQDAYEQYF
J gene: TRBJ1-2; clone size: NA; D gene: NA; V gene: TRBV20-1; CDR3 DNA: TGCAGTGCTAGTCGAGGGGCAAAGGGCTACACCTTC; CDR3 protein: CSASRGAKGYTF
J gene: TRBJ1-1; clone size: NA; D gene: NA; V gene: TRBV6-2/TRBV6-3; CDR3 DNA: TGTGCCAGCAGTTACTCGAATCGTGCGACGAGGAACACTGAAGCTTTCTTT; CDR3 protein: CASSYSNRATRNTEAFF
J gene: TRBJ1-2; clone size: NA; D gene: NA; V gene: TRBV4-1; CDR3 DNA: TGCGCCAGCAGCCAAGGTCAAGGCTATGGCTACACCTTC; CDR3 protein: CASSQGQGYGYTF
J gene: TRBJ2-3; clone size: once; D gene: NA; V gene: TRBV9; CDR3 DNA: TGTGCCAGCAGCCCAGGAAGTAGAGGGCTAAGAGATACGCAGTATTTT; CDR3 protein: CASSPGSRGLRDTQYF
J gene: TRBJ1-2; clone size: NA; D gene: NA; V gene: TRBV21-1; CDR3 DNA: TGTGCCAGCAGCCCCCGACCGGGACAGGGAACGAGGGACTATGGCTACACCTTC; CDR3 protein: CASSPRPGQGTRDYGYTF
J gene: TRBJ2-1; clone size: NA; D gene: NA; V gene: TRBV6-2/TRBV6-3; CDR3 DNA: TGTGCCAGCAGTTACCGGGGGAGCTCCTACAATGAGCAGTTCTTC; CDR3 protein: CASSYRGSSYNEQFF
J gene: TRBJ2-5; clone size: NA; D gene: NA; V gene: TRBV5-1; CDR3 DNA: TGCGCCAGCAGCCCCGGGGTAGTGGGCCAAGAGACCCAGTACTTC; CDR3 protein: CASSPGVVGQETQYF
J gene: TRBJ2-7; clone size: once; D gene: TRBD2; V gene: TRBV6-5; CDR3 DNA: TGTGCCAGCCCGGGAGACGAGCGGGGCGTGGGGGAGCAGTACTTC; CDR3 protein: CASPGDERGVGEQYF
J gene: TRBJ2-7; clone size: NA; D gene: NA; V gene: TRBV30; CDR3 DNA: TGTGCCTGGAGTGTACAGCACTACGAGCAGTACTTC; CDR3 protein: CAWSVQHYEQYF
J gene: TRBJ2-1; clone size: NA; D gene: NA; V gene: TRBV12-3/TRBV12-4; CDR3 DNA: TGTGCCAGCAGCCTCGGCGGGGCCGGTGAGCAGTTCTTC; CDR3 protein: CASSLGGAGEQFF
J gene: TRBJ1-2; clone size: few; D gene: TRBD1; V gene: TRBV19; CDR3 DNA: TGTGCCAGTAGGAAACAGGGGGCTAACTATGGCTACACCTTC; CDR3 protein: CASRKQGANYGYTF
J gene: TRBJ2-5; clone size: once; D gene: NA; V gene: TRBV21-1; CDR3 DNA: TGTGCCAGCAGCTTAGACGTATCCGGAGTGACCCAGTACTTC; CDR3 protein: CASSLDVSGVTQYF
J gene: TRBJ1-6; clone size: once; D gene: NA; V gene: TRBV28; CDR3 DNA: TGTGCCAGCAGTTTATTCCAGGGGCTTAATTCACCCCTCCACTTT; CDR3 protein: CASSLFQGLNSPLHF
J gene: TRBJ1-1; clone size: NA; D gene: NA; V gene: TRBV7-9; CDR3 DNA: TGTGCCAGCAGCTTTGGGAACACTGAAGCTTTCTTT; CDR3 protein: CASSFGNTEAFF
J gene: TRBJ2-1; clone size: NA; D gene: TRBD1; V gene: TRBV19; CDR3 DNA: TGTGCCAGTAGTCCAGCGACAGGGGGCCGCTACAATGAGCAGTTCTTC; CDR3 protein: CASSPATGGRYNEQFF
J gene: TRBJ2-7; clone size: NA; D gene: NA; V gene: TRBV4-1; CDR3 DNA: TGCGCCAGCAGCCTCACGGACCCAGGGGACGAGCAGTACTTC; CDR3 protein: CASSLTDPGDEQYF
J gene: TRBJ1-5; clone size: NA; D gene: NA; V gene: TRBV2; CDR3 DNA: TGTGCCAGCAGAGCCAGGGTATTAAATCAGCCCCAGCATTTT; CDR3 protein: CASRARVLNQPQHF
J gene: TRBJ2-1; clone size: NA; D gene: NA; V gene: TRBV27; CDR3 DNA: TGTGCCAGCAGTTCCCCCCTTATAGGAGCGAACAATGAGCAGTTCTTC; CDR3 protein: CASSSPLIGANNEQFF
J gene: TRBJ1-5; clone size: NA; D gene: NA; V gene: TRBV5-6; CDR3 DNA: TGTGCCAGCAGCTTCGCAGGATTCAATCAGCCCCAGCATTTT; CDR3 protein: CASSFAGFNQPQHF
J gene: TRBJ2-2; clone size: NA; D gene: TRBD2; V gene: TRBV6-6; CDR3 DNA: TGTGCCAGCAGTTACTCGGGACTAGCGGGGGGCGGGGAGCTGTTTTTT; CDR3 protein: CASSYSGLAGGGELFF